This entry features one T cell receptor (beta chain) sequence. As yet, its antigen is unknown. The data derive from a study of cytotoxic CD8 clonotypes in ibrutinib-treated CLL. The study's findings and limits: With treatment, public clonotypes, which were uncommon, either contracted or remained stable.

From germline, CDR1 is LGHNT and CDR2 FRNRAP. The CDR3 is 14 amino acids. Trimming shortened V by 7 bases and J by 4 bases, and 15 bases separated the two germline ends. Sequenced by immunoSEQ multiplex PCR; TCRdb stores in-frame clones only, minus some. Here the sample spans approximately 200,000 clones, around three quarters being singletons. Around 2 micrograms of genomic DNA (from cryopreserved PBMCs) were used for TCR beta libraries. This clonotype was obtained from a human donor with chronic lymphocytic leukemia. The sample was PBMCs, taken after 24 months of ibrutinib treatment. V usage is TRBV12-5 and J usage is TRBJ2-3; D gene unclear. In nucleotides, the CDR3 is TGTGCTAGTGCCCTGGGTCTATTCCCAGATACGCAGTATTTT. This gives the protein CASALGLFPDTQYF.